The 2 T cell receptor beta chains below all came from one sample that was sequenced in a study of spatial heterogeneity in lung cancer. Indicated time point: sample taken at primary tumor resection. Unsorted whole RNA of tumor, nontumor lung or frozen PBMC was sequenced. Using its own MiXCR run on the 5' RACE reads, TCRdb lists one record per CDR3 protein. The data contain about 38,000 distinct CDR3 sequences, roughly 5.6% of them seen just once; the ten biggest clones take up about a quarter. The sample in question was PBMCs, obtained at surgery. The receptors here all came from a female donor with early-stage non-small cell lung cancer.

This clonotype was counted ten times or more. The V call is TRBV2, the J call TRBJ2-2; TRBD2 matches at 10 bases. The trim removed 7 bases at V and 0 bases at J, leaving 14 bases unmatched. The CDR3 runs 19 residues. Germline values: CDR1 SNHLY, CDR2 FYNNEI. CDR3 bases: TGTGCCAGCACGGATCAAGGACTAGCGGCCAATACGAACACCGGGGAGCTGTTTTTT. Encoded protein: CASTDQGLAANTNTGELFF.

This clonotype was seen repeatedly, ten times or more. V and J are TRBV7-2 and TRBJ1-6; a weak D match, TRBD1 (5 bases). The CDR3 length is 13 residues. Trimming left V 4 bases short and J 10 bases short, with 11 bases between. Germline V gene lookup returns CDR1 SGHTA and CDR2 FQGNSA. The CDR3: CASSSGRTSPLHF. The CDR3 coding sequence is TGTGCCAGCAGCTCGGGACGGACCTCACCCCTCCACTTT.